Listed here is a single T cell receptor (beta chain). Its specificity is not known. These data come from a study of T cells after yellow fever vaccination. Turning to the study itself: The fractions with low cell numbers were processed using SMART-Seq v4 Ultra Low Input.

CDR3 length: 14 amino acids. The germline V gene encodes CDR1 SEHNR and CDR2 FQNEAQ (reference sequence). Trimming took off 5 bases at V and 7 bases at J, with 12 bases between the two ends. One entry per CDR3 protein results from TCRdb running MiXCR on the 5' RACE reads. This table holds a few hundred thousand distinct CDR3 sequences, 7.5% to 9.5% found once. The study's findings and limits: CD4 and CD8 compartments shared a small share of clonotypes, likely from convergent recombination.

The source material was CD4+ T cells sorted from PBMCs, sampled 5 days after the yellow fever booster vaccination. V and J are TRBV7-9 and TRBJ2-6; D is ambiguous. The sequence was obtained from a man younger than 35 who received the YFV17D yellow fever vaccine. The CDR3 DNA follows: TGTGCCAGCAGCCCGCTTGCTGTCGCCAACGTCCTGACTTTC. Its protein product is CASSPLAVANVLTF.